These 23 T cell receptor beta chains were all obtained from the same sample, sequenced in a study of CD8 T cells in ankylosing spondylitis. TCRdb re-analysed the 5' RACE reads in MiXCR, keeping a single row per CDR3 protein. The profile shows about 170,000 distinct CDR3 sequences, around 18% of them singletons. The specimen was blood, either unsorted or a sorted T cell fraction (not recorded which). Receptors were obtained from a male donor with ankylosing spondylitis or in good health (not recorded which).

This clonotype was picked up a small number of times. V usage is TRBV10-3 and J usage is TRBJ1-5; D remains ambiguous. The CDR3 loop spans 14 amino acids. Germline CDR1 reads ENHRY; CDR2 reads SYGVKD. Trimming took off 0 bases at V and 8 bases at J, with 11 bases between the two ends. This CDR3 reads CAISESADGKPQHF. The DNA of the CDR3 is TGTGCCATCAGTGAGTCAGCCGACGGCAAGCCCCAGCATTTT.

The sample holds a few counts of this clonotype. This chain connects TRBV5-1 to TRBJ2-2; D gene uncertain. CDR1 SGHRS and CDR2 YFSETQ come from the germline V gene. This CDR3 has 15 residues. Trimming removed 1 base from V and 7 bases from J, with 14 bases in between. CDR3 nucleotides: TGCGCCAGCAGCTTGAATCAAGGGTCGGGCGGGGAGCTGTTTTTT. This gives the protein CASSLNQGSGGELFF.

V is TRBV19 and J is TRBJ2-3; D is perhaps TRBD2 (5 bases). Per germline, CDR1 LNHDA and CDR2 SQIVND (reference sequence). V gave up 6 bases and J gave up 0 bases, with 10 bases separating them. The length of the CDR3 is 14 residues. CDR3 amino acids: CASRFQRSTDTQYF. CDR3 sequence (DNA): TGTGCCAGTAGGTTTCAGCGGAGCACAGATACGCAGTATTTT.

At least ten counts were recorded for this clonotype. The chain has TRBV5-1 and TRBJ2-5; D is unresolved. Trimming took off 4 bases at V and 6 bases at J, with 10 bases between the two ends. This CDR3 comprises 12 residues. From germline, CDR1 is SGHRS and CDR2 YFSETQ. The CDR3: CASSPIGQTQYF. DNA for the CDR3: TGCGCCAGCAGCCCTATAGGACAGACCCAGTACTTC. The complete variable domain, with remaining parts taken from reference TRBV5-1 and TRBJ2-5, reads KAGVTQTPRYLIKTRGQQVTLSCSPISGHRSVSWYQQTPGQGLQFLFEYFSETQRNKGNFPGRFSGRQFSNSRSEMNVSTLELGDSALYLCASSPIGQTQYFGPGTRLLVL.

This clonotype was counted many times. V gene TRBV20-1 combines with J gene TRBJ1-4; D not resolved. Germline V gene sequence: CDR1 DFQATT, CDR2 SNEGSKA (reference sequence). V was pared by 6 bases and J by 4 bases, with 15 bases between. This CDR3 has 14 amino acids. Here the CDR3 DNA reads TGCAGTGCACCCGACGGCCATCATAATGAAAAACTGTTTTTT. It is translated as CSAPDGHHNEKLFF.

This clonotype was seen repeatedly, ten times or more. This chain connects TRBV5-1 to TRBJ2-3, with D possibly being TRBD2 (5 bases). Germline CDR1 is SGHRS and CDR2 is YFSETQ. Trimming cost V 0 bases and J 2 bases, with 10 bases left between them. This CDR3 region has 15 residues. CDR3 loop: CASSLGTGITDTQYF. In DNA, the CDR3 is TGCGCCAGCAGCTTGGGGACTGGAATCACAGATACGCAGTATTTT.

This clonotype was found many times. The chain recombines TRBV5-1 with TRBJ1-2, with 7 bases aligning to TRBD1. This CDR3 is 14 amino acids long. The V gene end was trimmed by 5 bases and the J gene end by 1 base; junction bases not matched to a gene: 5. The V gene's germline CDR1 is SGHRS and CDR2 YFSETQ. In DNA form, the CDR3 reads TGCGCCAGCAGGCAGGGGGACGATAACTATGGCTACACCTTC. Encoded protein: CASRQGDDNYGYTF.

This clonotype was seen more than once but under ten times. The genes are TRBV7-2 and TRBJ1-5, with D uncertain. The CDR3 covers 15 residues. V dropped 3 bases and J dropped 1 base, with 10 bases sitting between them. The germline CDR1 and CDR2 sequences are SGHTA and FQGNSA. The CDR3 loop reads CASSFEQSSNQPQHF. CDR3 sequence (DNA): TGTGCCAGCAGCTTCGAACAGAGCAGCAATCAGCCCCAGCATTTT.

This clonotype was seen only a few times. The rearrangement joins TRBV6-5 to TRBJ1-5; D not certain. The CDR3 length is 15 residues. V was pared by 0 bases and J by 2 bases, with 8 bases between. Germline V lookup: CDR1 MNHEY, CDR2 SVGAGI. CDR3 loop: CASSYSTVGNQPQHF. Here the CDR3 DNA reads TGTGCCAGCAGTTACTCGACGGTCGGCAATCAGCCCCAGCATTTT.

About this clonotype: A much bigger clone sits one base away, suggesting this may be a read error. No conserved phenylalanine or tryptophan is present at the end of the CDR3, so a read error is the likely explanation. V is TRBV20-1 and J is TRBJ2-7; TRBD2 aligns across 7 bases. Germline V gene sequence: CDR1 DFQATT, CDR2 SNEGSKA (reference sequence). V dropped 6 bases and J dropped 4; count of bases not matched to a gene: 15. The CDR3 is made up of 15 amino acids. The CDR3 spells CSARSLTSPLYEQYS. In nucleotides, the CDR3 is TGCAGTGCCCGGAGCTTGACTAGCCCTTTATACGAGCAGTACTCC.

At least ten counts were recorded for this clonotype. This sequence joins TRBV7-7 and TRBJ2-5; D is undetermined. V was cut by 4 bases and J by 4 bases, with 10 bases left in between. Germline loops: CDR1 SSHAT, CDR2 FNYEAQ (reference sequence). CDR3 length: 13 amino acids. The CDR3 is CASSSNALETQYF. Written as DNA, the CDR3 is TGTGCCAGCAGCTCTAATGCCCTAGAGACCCAGTACTTC.

The chain has TRBV6-5 and TRBJ1-5, with D tentatively TRBD1 (6 bases). The CDR3 is made up of 12 amino acids. Looked up from germline, CDR1 is MNHEY and CDR2 is SVGAGI. V was pared by 8 bases and J by 4 bases, with 9 bases between. The CDR3 DNA is TGTGCCAGCCGCAGGGGTAATCAGCCCCAGCATTTT. It is translated as CASRRGNQPQHF.

In its sample, this clonotype was seen a few times. The chain is built from TRBV2 and TRBJ2-1; a weak D match, TRBD2 (6 bases). The length of the CDR3 is 14 residues. Between the trimmed V and J ends, which lost 7 bases and 7 bases, there was a span of 17 bases. The germline CDR1 and CDR2 sequences are SNHLY and FYNNEI. CDR3 sequence reads: CASTQREVGNEQFF. The CDR3 DNA is TGTGCCAGCACTCAGAGGGAGGTGGGGAATGAGCAGTTCTTC.

Only a few counts were recorded for this clonotype. DNA of the CDR3: TGTGCCAGCACCCAAACAGGGTTGGGCTACACCTTC. As protein: CASTQTGLGYTF. The chain recombines TRBV28 with TRBJ1-2, with TRBD1 as a possible D gene (6 bases). The V end was cut by 7 bases, the J end by 8 bases, with 14 bases between. The germline CDR1 and CDR2 sequences are MDHEN and SYDVKM. The CDR3 totals 12 residues.

This clonotype was counted at least ten times. The V gene is TRBV11-2, the J gene TRBJ2-1; no clear D gene. Germline-derived CDR1 and CDR2 are SGHAT and FQNNGV. This CDR3 contains 13 residues. Trimming cost V 5 bases and J 7 bases, with 12 bases left between them. CDR3 sequence reads: CASSIWPRNEQFF. In DNA, the CDR3 is TGTGCCAGCAGCATATGGCCCCGAAATGAGCAGTTCTTC. Using reference TRBV11-2 and TRBJ2-1 for the parts outside the CDR3, the full variable domain is EAGVAQSPRYKIIEKRQSVAFWCNPISGHATLYWYQQILGQGPKLLIQFQNNGVVDDSQLPKDRFSAERLKGVDSTLKIQPAKLEDSAVYLCASSIWPRNEQFFGPGTRLTVL.

This clonotype was seen many times. The V and J genes are TRBV5-4 and TRBJ1-2; no firm D call. The germline V gene encodes CDR1 SGHNT and CDR2 YYREEE (reference sequence). Trimming left V 0 bases short and J 4 bases short, with 10 bases between. This CDR3 has 14 residues. The CDR3 bases are TGTGCCAGCAGCTTGGAGGGCGGAAGCTATGGCTACACCTTC. Translated, it gives CASSLEGGSYGYTF.

The chain links TRBV11-1 to TRBJ1-1, with unresolved D. CDR3 length equals 13 residues. The V end lost 4 bases, the J end lost 1 base, and 7 bases lay between the germline ends. In germline, CDR1 is SGHAT, CDR2 FQDESV (reference sequence). As DNA, the CDR3 is TGTGCCAGCAGCTACTCCCGGAACACTGAAGCTTTCTTT. Protein product: CASSYSRNTEAFF.

Of note for this clonotype: The junction departs from the called germline gene at one end, perhaps through a read error. The chain has TRBV3-1 and TRBJ2-2; D ambiguous. This CDR3 comprises 17 residues. Germline CDR1 reads LGHDT; CDR2 reads YNNKEL (reference sequence). The chain's CDR3 is CACSPWPASSGTGELFF. The CDR3 bases are TGTGCCTGCAGCCCCTGGCCAGCGTCCTCTGGCACCGGGGAGCTGTTTTTT.

The chain couples TRBV7-7 to TRBJ1-1; D is unresolved. Germline CDR1 SSHAT, CDR2 FNYEAQ (reference sequence). The CDR3 has 13 residues. Trimming left V 5 bases short and J 3 bases short, with 10 bases between. The CDR3 protein is CASSMGVDTEAFF. Here the CDR3 DNA reads TGTGCCAGCAGCATGGGTGTGGACACTGAAGCTTTCTTT.

The CDR3 loop reads CSVELPWETQYF. CDR3 nucleotide sequence: TGCAGCGTTGAACTACCCTGGGAGACCCAGTACTTC. The V and J genes are TRBV29-1 and TRBJ2-5; no clear D. The V and J ends lost 2 bases and 5 bases respectively, with 9 bases between them. The CDR3 loop spans 12 amino acids. The V gene's germline CDR1 is SQVTM and CDR2 ANQGSEA.

This clonotype occurred a few times. The CDR3 region is CASSHPPNTDTQYF. Here the CDR3 DNA reads TGTGCCAGCAGCCACCCCCCTAACACAGATACGCAGTATTTT. The chain recombines TRBV11-2 with TRBJ2-3, with D hard to call. This CDR3 has 14 amino acids. V lost 5 bases and J 2 bases, leaving 11 bases between the germline ends. Per germline, CDR1 SGHAT and CDR2 FQNNGV.

Many counts were recorded for this clonotype. The chain combines TRBV9 with TRBJ1-1; D might be TRBD1 (5 bases). CDR1 SGDLS and CDR2 YYNGEE come from the germline V gene. Trimming removed 4 bases from V and 1 base from J, with 23 bases in between. This CDR3 region has 18 residues. As DNA, the CDR3 is TGTGCCAGCAGCTGGGCCCCCGGGACCATGGTTGGGAACACTGAAGCTTTCTTT. The encoded protein is CASSWAPGTMVGNTEAFF.

This clonotype occurred many times. The gene calls are TRBV5-1 and TRBJ2-6; TRBD1 might be the D (6 bases). The germline gives CDR1 SGHRS, CDR2 YFSETQ. Between the trimmed V and J ends, which lost 1 base and 4 bases, there was a span of 12 bases. CDR3 length equals 16 residues. In nucleotides, the CDR3 is TGCGCCAGCAGCTTGAATACAGGGTTCGGGGCCAACGTCCTGACTTTC. The encoded protein is CASSLNTGFGANVLTF.